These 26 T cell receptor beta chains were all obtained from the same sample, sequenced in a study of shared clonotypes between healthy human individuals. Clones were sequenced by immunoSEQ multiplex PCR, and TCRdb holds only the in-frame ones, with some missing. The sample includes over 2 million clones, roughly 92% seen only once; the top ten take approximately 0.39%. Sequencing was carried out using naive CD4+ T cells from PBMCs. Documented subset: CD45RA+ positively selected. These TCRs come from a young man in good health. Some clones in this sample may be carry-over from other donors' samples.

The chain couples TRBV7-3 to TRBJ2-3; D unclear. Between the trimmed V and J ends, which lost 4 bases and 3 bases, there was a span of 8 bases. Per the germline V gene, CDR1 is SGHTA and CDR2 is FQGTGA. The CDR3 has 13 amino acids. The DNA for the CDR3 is TGTGCCAGCAGCTCTTCTTGGACAGATACGCAGTATTTT. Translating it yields CASSSSWTDTQYF.

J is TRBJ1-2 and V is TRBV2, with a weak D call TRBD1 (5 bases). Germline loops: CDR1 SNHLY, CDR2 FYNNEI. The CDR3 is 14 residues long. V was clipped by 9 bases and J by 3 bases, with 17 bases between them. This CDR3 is CASPLQGMDYGYTF. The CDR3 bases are TGTGCCAGTCCGCTCCAGGGTATGGACTATGGCTACACCTTC.

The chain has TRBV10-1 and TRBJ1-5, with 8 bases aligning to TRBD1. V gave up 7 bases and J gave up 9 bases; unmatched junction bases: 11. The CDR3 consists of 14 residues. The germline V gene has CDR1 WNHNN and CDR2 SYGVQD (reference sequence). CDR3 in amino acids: CASTRDRGPWPQHF. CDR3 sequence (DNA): TGCGCCAGCACTCGTGACAGGGGTCCGTGGCCCCAGCATTTT.

CDR3 coding DNA: TGTGCCAGCAGCTATAGCGGCGCGAGGACCGGGGAGCTGTTTTTT. This encodes CASSYSGARTGELFF. The chain carries TRBV28 and TRBJ2-2; maybe TRBD2 (6 bases). The CDR3 is 15 residues long. From germline, CDR1 is MDHEN and CDR2 SYDVKM. Trimming pared 6 bases from V and 5 bases from J, leaving 16 bases between.

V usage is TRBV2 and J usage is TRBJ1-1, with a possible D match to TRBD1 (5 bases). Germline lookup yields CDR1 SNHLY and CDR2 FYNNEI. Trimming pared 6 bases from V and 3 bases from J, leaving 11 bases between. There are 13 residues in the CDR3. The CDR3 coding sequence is TGTGCCAGCAGGGGGGGGGAGTACACTGAAGCTTTCTTT. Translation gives CASRGGEYTEAFF.

The chain's CDR3 is CASSPRGEQGAYTEAFF. The CDR3 DNA is TGTGCCAGCTCACCGAGGGGGGAGCAGGGGGCCTACACTGAAGCTTTCTTT. The chain is built from TRBV18 and TRBJ1-1; 8 bases are a match to TRBD1. Germline V gene sequence: CDR1 KGHSH, CDR2 LQKENI. The junction had 12 bases not matched to a gene; V was cut back by 3 bases and J by 3 bases. This CDR3 is 17 amino acids long. The full variable domain, with the rest looked up from reference TRBV18 and TRBJ1-1, is NAGVMQNPRHLVRRRGQEARLRCSPMKGHSHVYWYRQLPEEGLKFMVYLQKENIIDESGMPKERFSAEFPKEGPSILRIQQVVRGDSAAYFCASSPRGEQGAYTEAFFGQGTRLTVV.

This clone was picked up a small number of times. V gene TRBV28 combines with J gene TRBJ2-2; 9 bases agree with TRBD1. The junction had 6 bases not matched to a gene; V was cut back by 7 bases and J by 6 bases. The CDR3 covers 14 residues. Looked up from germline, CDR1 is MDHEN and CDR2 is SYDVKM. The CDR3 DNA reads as TGTGCCAGCATGGAACAGGGGGCCGCCGGGGAGCTGTTTTTT. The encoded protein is CASMEQGAAGELFF.

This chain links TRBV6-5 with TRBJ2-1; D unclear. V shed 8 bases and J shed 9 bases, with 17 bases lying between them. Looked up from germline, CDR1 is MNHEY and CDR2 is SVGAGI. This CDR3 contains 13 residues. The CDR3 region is CASRTDPTGEQFF. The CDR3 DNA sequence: TGTGCCAGCCGTACGGACCCCACCGGTGAGCAGTTCTTC.

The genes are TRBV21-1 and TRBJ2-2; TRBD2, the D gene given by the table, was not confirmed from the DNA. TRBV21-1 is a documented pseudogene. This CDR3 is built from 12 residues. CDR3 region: CASPPGDGELFF. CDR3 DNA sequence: TGTGCCAGCCCCCCGGGGGATGGGGAGCTGTTTTTT.

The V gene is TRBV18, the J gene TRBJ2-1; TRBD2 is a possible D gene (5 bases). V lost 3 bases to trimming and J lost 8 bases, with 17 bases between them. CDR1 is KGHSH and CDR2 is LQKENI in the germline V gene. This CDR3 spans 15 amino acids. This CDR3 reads CASSPYSALGDEQFF. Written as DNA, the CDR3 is TGTGCCAGCTCACCTTACAGCGCGCTCGGGGATGAGCAGTTCTTC. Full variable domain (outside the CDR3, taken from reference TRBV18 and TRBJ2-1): NAGVMQNPRHLVRRRGQEARLRCSPMKGHSHVYWYRQLPEEGLKFMVYLQKENIIDESGMPKERFSAEFPKEGPSILRIQQVVRGDSAAYFCASSPYSALGDEQFFGPGTRLTVL.

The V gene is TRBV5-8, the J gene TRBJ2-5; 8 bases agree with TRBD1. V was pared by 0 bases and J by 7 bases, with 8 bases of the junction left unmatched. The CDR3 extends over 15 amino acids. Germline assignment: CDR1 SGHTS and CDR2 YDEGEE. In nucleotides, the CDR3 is TGTGCCAGCAGCTTGGATAGCAGGGGGCGTGGGACCCAGTACTTC. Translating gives CASSLDSRGRGTQYF.

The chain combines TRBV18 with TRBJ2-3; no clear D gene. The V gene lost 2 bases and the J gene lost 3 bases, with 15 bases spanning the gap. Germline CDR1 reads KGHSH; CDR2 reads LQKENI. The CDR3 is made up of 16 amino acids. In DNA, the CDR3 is TGTGCCAGCTCACCAAGTTTATCCAGCGTAACAGATACGCAGTATTTT. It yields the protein CASSPSLSSVTDTQYF.

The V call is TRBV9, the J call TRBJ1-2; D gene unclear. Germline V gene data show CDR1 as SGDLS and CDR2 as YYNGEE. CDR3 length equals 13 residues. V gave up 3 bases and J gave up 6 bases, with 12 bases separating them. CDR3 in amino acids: CASSALTEDGYTF. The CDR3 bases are TGTGCCAGCAGCGCCCTTACCGAGGATGGCTACACCTTC.

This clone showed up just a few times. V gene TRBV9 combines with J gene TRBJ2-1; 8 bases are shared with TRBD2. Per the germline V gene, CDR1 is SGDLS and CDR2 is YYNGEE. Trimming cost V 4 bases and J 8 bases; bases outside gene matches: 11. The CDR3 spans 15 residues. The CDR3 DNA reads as TGTGCCAGCAGCCCGCGACTAGCGTTTTCCGATGAGCAGTTCTTC. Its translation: CASSPRLAFSDEQFF.

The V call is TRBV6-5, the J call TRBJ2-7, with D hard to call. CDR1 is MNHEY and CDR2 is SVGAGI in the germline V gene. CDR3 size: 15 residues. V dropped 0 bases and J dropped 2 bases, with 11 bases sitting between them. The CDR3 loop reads CASSYSRSFPYEQYF. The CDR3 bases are TGTGCCAGCAGTTACTCTAGGTCGTTCCCCTACGAGCAGTACTTC.

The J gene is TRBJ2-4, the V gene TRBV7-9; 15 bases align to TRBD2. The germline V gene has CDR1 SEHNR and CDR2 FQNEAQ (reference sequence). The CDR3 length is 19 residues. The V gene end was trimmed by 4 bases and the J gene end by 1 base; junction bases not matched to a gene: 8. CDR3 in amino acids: CASSSGLAGGPSAKNIQYF. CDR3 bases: TGTGCCAGCAGCTCCGGACTAGCGGGAGGGCCCTCGGCCAAAAACATTCAGTACTTC.

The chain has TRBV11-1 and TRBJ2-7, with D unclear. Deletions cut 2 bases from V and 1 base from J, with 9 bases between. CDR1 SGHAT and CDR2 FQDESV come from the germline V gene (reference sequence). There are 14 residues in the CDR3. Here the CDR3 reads CASSLTLGSYEQYF. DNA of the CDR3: TGTGCCAGCAGCTTAACTCTCGGTTCCTACGAGCAGTACTTC.

CDR3 amino acids: CASSLGTSSVLSEQYF. The CDR3 DNA reads as TGTGCCAGTAGTCTCGGGACTAGCTCTGTCTTATCCGAGCAGTACTTC. The V gene is TRBV19, the J gene TRBJ2-7; 9 bases fit TRBD2. Per germline, CDR1 LNHDA and CDR2 SQIVND (reference sequence). The CDR3 runs 16 residues. The trim removed 5 bases at V and 6 bases at J, leaving 14 bases unmatched. The variable domain in full, with the rest retrieved from reference TRBV19 and TRBJ2-7, is DGGITQSPKYLFRKEGQNVTLSCEQNLNHDAMYWYRQDPGQGLRLIYYSQIVNDFQKGDIAEGYSVSREKKESFPLTVTSAQKNPTAFYLCASSLGTSSVLSEQYFGPGTRLTVT.

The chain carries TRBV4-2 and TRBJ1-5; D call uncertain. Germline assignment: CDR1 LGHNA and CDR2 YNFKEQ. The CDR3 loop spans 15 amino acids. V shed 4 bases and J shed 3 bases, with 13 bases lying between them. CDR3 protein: CASSPTLENNQPQHF. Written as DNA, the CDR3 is TGTGCCAGCAGCCCTACTCTGGAGAACAATCAGCCCCAGCATTTT.

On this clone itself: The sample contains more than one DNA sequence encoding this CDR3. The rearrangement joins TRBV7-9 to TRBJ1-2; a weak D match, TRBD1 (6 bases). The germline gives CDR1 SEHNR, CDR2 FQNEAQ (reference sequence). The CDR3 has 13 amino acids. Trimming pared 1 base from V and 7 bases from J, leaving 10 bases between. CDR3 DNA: TGTGCCAGCAGCTTAGAACAGGGTCGTGGCTACACCTTC. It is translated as CASSLEQGRGYTF.

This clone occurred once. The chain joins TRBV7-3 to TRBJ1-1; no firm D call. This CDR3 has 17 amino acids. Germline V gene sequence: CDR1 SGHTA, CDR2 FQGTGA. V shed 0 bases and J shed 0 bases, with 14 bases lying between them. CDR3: CASSLTRTCPMNTEAFF. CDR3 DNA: TGTGCCAGCAGCTTAACTCGTACCTGCCCAATGAACACTGAAGCTTTCTTT.

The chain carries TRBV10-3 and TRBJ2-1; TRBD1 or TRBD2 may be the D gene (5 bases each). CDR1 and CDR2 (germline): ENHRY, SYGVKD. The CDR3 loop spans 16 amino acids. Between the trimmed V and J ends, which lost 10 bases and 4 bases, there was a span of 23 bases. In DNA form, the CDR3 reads TGTGCCACCCATAACCCCGTCTGGGGACGATACAATGAGCAGTTCTTC. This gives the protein CATHNPVWGRYNEQFF.

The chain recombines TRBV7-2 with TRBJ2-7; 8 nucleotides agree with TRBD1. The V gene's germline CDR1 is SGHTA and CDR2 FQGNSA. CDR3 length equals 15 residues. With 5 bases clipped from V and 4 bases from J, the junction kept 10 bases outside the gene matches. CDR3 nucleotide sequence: TGTGCCAGCAGCCGAATACAGGGGGGAAGGTACGAGCAGTACTTC. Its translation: CASSRIQGGRYEQYF.

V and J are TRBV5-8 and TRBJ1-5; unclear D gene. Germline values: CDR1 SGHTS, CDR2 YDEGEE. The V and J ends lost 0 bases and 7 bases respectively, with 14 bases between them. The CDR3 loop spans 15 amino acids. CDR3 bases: TGTGCCAGCAGCTTGGGTCGGGCGCCCGGGCAGCCCCAGCATTTT. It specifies CASSLGRAPGQPQHF.

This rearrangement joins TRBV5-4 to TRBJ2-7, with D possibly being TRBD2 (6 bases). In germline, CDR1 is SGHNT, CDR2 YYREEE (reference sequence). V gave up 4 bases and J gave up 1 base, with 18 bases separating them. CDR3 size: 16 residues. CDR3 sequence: CASSRSSGTQSYEQYF. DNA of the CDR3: TGTGCCAGCAGCCGGTCTTCGGGGACTCAATCCTACGAGCAGTACTTC.

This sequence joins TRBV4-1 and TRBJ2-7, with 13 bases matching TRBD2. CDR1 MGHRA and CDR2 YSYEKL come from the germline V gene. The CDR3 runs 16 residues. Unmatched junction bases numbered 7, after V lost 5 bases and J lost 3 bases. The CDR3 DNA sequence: TGCGCCAGCAGCACCCAAACTAGCGGGAGGGACTACGAGCAGTACTTC. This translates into CASSTQTSGRDYEQYF.